This T cell receptor (beta chain) was identified in a study of TIL therapy for anti-PD-1-resistant metastatic lung cancer. At the level of the study: A handful of tumors were EGFR-mutant and two were ALK-rearranged. Tumors carried a median about 1.6 non-synonymous mutations per megabase. Findings of the study overall: Infused TIL clonotypes partially replaced the baseline blood repertoire, then decayed over months.

Worth noting for this clone: Its antigen is currently unknown.

The sample's time point: pre-treatment sample, taken before nivolumab and TIL therapy. Stage 4 NSCLC adults joined between October 2017 and January 2020. V was pared by 2 bases and J by 2 bases, with 4 bases of the junction left unmatched. Per germline, CDR1 SGHTA and CDR2 FQGNSA. There are 16 residues in the CDR3. The libraries were made with immunoSEQ v3. Repertoires were generated with immunoSEQ multiplex PCR, while TCRdb's copy carries only in-frame clones and drops some. The sample consists of roughly 60,000 clones, around 70% of them appearing once. This specimen was blood, taken at baseline. This clonotype was sampled from a person aged 25-80 years with non-small cell lung cancer. The chain has TRBV7-2 and TRBJ1-3, with TRBD1 matching 9 bases. CDR3 nucleotide sequence: TGTGCCAGCAGCTTAAACAGGGGGCTAGCTGGAAACACCATATATTTT. This sequence encodes CASSLNRGLAGNTIYF.